What follows are 15 T cell receptor beta chains derived from one specimen sequenced in a study of OX40 agonist ivuxolimab in advanced cancers. Only in-frame clones appear in the TCRdb table, and some are missing; sequencing was by immunoSEQ multiplex PCR. The sample records about 69,000 clones, about 90% being singletons. This material consisted of CD4+ or CD8+ T cells sorted from blood, taken in a trial of the OX40 agonist ivuxolimab. The receptors originated from an adult with an advanced solid tumor such as melanoma, head and neck, liver or kidney cancer.

This clone was detected only a few times. The chain recombines TRBV10-3 with TRBJ1-1; 8 nucleotides align to TRBD1. Germline CDR1 is ENHRY and CDR2 is SYGVKD. There are 14 residues in the CDR3. V shed 2 bases and J 4 bases; nucleotides not matched to a gene: 3. The CDR3 reads CAISETQGATEAFF. The DNA of the CDR3 is TGTGCCATCAGTGAGACTCAGGGGGCCACTGAAGCTTTCTTT.

The genes are TRBV11-3 and TRBJ2-1; 10 bases are shared with TRBD1. This CDR3 has 15 amino acids. Trimming took 5 bases from V and 6 from J; bases not matched to a gene: 7. Germline lookup yields CDR1 SGHNT and CDR2 YENEEA. The CDR3 here is CASSRFGTGVNEQFF. The CDR3 region has the DNA TGTGCCAGCAGCCGATTCGGGACAGGGGTCAATGAGCAGTTCTTC.

The V gene is TRBV6-5, the J gene TRBJ2-7, with D possibly matching TRBD1 (5 bases). Germline V gives CDR1 MNHEY, CDR2 SVGAGI. Trimming removed 2 bases at V and 0 bases at J, with 14 bases between. The length of the CDR3 is 16 residues. The CDR3 is CASSYAPGQSSYEQYF. The CDR3 DNA is TGTGCCAGCAGTTACGCACCAGGACAAAGCTCCTACGAGCAGTACTTC.

The V and J genes are TRBV28 and TRBJ2-1, with D unresolved. Looked up from germline, CDR1 is MDHEN and CDR2 is SYDVKM. The CDR3 sequence is 14 residues long. Trimming cost V 3 bases and J 7 bases, with 13 bases left between them. The CDR3 here is CASSFLGYGNEQFF. Written as DNA, the CDR3 is TGTGCCAGCAGTTTCCTAGGATACGGAAATGAGCAGTTCTTC.

V and J are TRBV19 and TRBJ2-5; D possibly corresponds to TRBD1 (6 bases). V lost 6 bases and J lost 2, with 10 bases in between. Germline V gene sequence: CDR1 LNHDA, CDR2 SQIVND (reference sequence). The CDR3 covers 13 residues. CDR3 nucleotide sequence: TGTGCCAGTAGACTTGGACAGCAAGAGACCCAGTACTTC. Its translation is CASRLGQQETQYF.

This sequence joins TRBV7-2 and TRBJ2-3; D is tentatively TRBD1 or TRBD2 (5 bases each). The CDR3 is 17 residues long. Per germline, CDR1 SGHTA and CDR2 FQGNSA. V was cut by 5 bases and J by 4 bases, with 22 bases left in between. For the CDR3, the DNA is TGTGCCAGCAGCCCACGAGGGGCTAGTGGCTCGGCAGATACGCAGTATTTT. Residues: CASSPRGASGSADTQYF.

The rearrangement links TRBV7-9 to TRBJ2-3; D call uncertain. The V end lost 4 bases, the J end lost 4 bases, and 3 bases lay between the germline ends. This CDR3 has 11 residues. The germline V gene has CDR1 SEHNR and CDR2 FQNEAQ (reference sequence). DNA of the CDR3: TGTGCCAGCAGCTCGTCAGATACGCAGTATTTT. Its protein is CASSSSDTQYF. Drawing the rest from reference TRBV7-9 and TRBJ2-3, the complete variable domain is DTGVSQNPRHKITKRGQNVTFRCDPISEHNRLYWYRQTLGQGPEFLTYFQNEAQLEKSRLLSDRFSAERPKGSFSTLEIQRTEQGDSAMYLCASSSSDTQYFGPGTRLTVL.

The chain employs TRBV6-6 and TRBJ2-3; either TRBD1 or TRBD2 may supply D (5 bases each). Germline-derived CDR1 and CDR2 are MNHNY and SVGAGI (reference sequence). V shed 5 bases and J shed 5 bases, with 20 bases lying between them. The CDR3 has 16 residues. The CDR3 region is CASSAPRRGPGDTQYF. CDR3 DNA: TGTGCCAGCAGTGCCCCCCGTCGGGGACCCGGAGATACGCAGTATTTT.

This clone was seen more than once but under ten times. This chain links TRBV7-2 with TRBJ2-2; a possible D gene is TRBD2 (5 bases). The CDR3 sequence is 16 residues long. Deletions cut 5 bases from V and 5 bases from J, with 18 bases between. From germline, CDR1 is SGHTA and CDR2 FQGNSA. The CDR3 reads CASSRDVARATGELFF. The CDR3 bases are TGTGCCAGCAGCCGAGATGTAGCGCGGGCGACCGGGGAGCTGTTTTTT.

The chain uses TRBV28 and TRBJ2-3; D unresolved. The germline V and J ends were trimmed by 6 bases and 0 bases, with 7 bases remaining between them. The length of the CDR3 is 13 residues. Germline CDR1 and CDR2: MDHEN and SYDVKM. The CDR3 spells CASSLRSTDTQYF. In DNA, the CDR3 is TGTGCCAGCAGCTTAAGAAGCACAGATACGCAGTATTTT.

In its sample, this clone was seen a few times. The chain couples TRBV18 to TRBJ2-1; D is unclear. The CDR3 is 11 amino acids. Germline CDR1 is KGHSH and CDR2 is LQKENI. Trimming took off 2 bases at V and 7 bases at J, with 3 bases between the two ends. CDR3 amino acids: CASSPGNEQFF. The CDR3 DNA is TGTGCCAGCTCACCAGGGAATGAGCAGTTCTTC. Using reference TRBV18 and TRBJ2-1 for the parts outside the CDR3, the full variable domain is NAGVMQNPRHLVRRRGQEARLRCSPMKGHSHVYWYRQLPEEGLKFMVYLQKENIIDESGMPKERFSAEFPKEGPSILRIQQVVRGDSAAYFCASSPGNEQFFGPGTRLTVL.

V usage is TRBV2 and J usage is TRBJ2-7; a possible D gene is TRBD1 (5 bases). Deletions cut 10 bases from V and 1 base from J, with 11 bases between. Germline V gives CDR1 SNHLY, CDR2 FYNNEI. The CDR3 sequence is 12 residues long. DNA of the CDR3: TGTGCCATGAAGGGGTTTTCCTACGAGCAGTACTTC. It codes for CAMKGFSYEQYF.

V usage is TRBV19 and J usage is TRBJ1-1, with 9 bases fitting TRBD1. CDR1 is LNHDA, CDR2 SQIVND, per germline (reference sequence). J gave up 0 bases and V 7 bases, and 3 bases lay outside the gene matches. The CDR3 runs to 14 residues. The CDR3 nucleotides are TGTGCCAGTATTGGGGACAGGGTGAACACTGAAGCTTTCTTT. It specifies CASIGDRVNTEAFF. Using reference TRBV19 and TRBJ1-1 for the parts outside the CDR3, the full variable domain is DGGITQSPKYLFRKEGQNVTLSCEQNLNHDAMYWYRQDPGQGLRLIYYSQIVNDFQKGDIAEGYSVSREKKESFPLTVTSAQKNPTAFYLCASIGDRVNTEAFFGQGTRLTVV.

The V call is TRBV27, the J call TRBJ2-7; 7 positions agree with TRBD1. Germline trimming cut 9 bases from V and 0 bases from J; bases unmatched to any gene: 5. Germline values: CDR1 MNHEY, CDR2 SMNVEV (reference sequence). The CDR3 is 13 residues long. Here the CDR3 DNA reads TGTGCCAGAGACAGGGCGGGCTCCTACGAGCAGTACTTC. Residues: CARDRAGSYEQYF.

The chain carries TRBV7-2 and TRBJ2-1; TRBD2 matches 7 bases. The CDR3 length is 15 residues. Germline lookup yields CDR1 SGHTA and CDR2 FQGNSA. V dropped 6 bases and J dropped 1; count of bases not matched to a gene: 6. CDR3 region: CASRGGSGSYNEQFF. Here the CDR3 DNA reads TGTGCCAGCAGGGGGGGTAGCGGGTCCTACAATGAGCAGTTCTTC. Drawing the rest from reference TRBV7-2 and TRBJ2-1, the complete variable domain is GAGVSQSPSNKVTEKGKDVELRCDPISGHTALYWYRQSLGQGLEFLIYFQGNSAPDKSGLPSDRFSAERTGGSVSTLTIQRTQQEDSAVYLCASRGGSGSYNEQFFGPGTRLTVL.